A single sample is the source of the 23 T cell receptor beta chains below, sequenced in a study of early stage breast cancer tumors. Sequencing was performed with immunoSEQ multiplex PCR; in TCRdb, only in-frame clones are kept and a portion is missing. This table holds 7,000 to 9,500 clones, about 80% found once. The specimen was normal breast tissue next to the tumor. The receptors derive from a person between 60 and 69 years old with breast cancer.

The chain joins TRBV19 to TRBJ1-6; tentative D call: TRBD1 (6 bases). The ends were cut back, 5 bases at V and 5 bases at J, with 13 bases in the middle. This CDR3 spans 15 amino acids. The germline CDR1 and CDR2 sequences are LNHDA and SQIVND (reference sequence). The chain's CDR3 is CASSSDRTDNSPLHF. As DNA, the CDR3 is TGTGCCAGTAGTTCCGATAGGACAGATAATTCACCCCTCCACTTT.

This clone has only one observation. The chain recombines TRBV6-1 with TRBJ2-6; D might be TRBD1 (6 bases). The germline gives CDR1 MNHNS, CDR2 SASEGT. The length of the CDR3 is 15 residues. V was trimmed by 6 bases and J by 2 bases, leaving 11 bases between them. CDR3 DNA: TGTGCCAGCAGCCAAACAGGGACTGGGGCCAACGTCCTGACTTTC. Translation gives CASSQTGTGANVLTF.

The chain joins TRBV6-5 to TRBJ1-5; TRBD1 matches 7 bases. The germline V gene encodes CDR1 MNHEY and CDR2 SVGAGI. The CDR3 consists of 15 residues. J gave up 0 bases and V 5 bases, and 4 bases lay outside the gene matches. In DNA form, the CDR3 reads TGTGCCAGCAGTCAGACAGGGAGTAGCAATCAGCCCCAGCATTTT. Translated, it gives CASSQTGSSNQPQHF.

The gene calls are TRBV5-6 and TRBJ2-1; D unresolved. The CDR3 contains 12 residues. From germline, CDR1 is SGHDT and CDR2 YYEEEE. Trimming took off 0 bases at V and 6 bases at J, with 4 bases between the two ends. This chain's CDR3 is CASSLVVNEQFF. CDR3 nucleotides: TGTGCCAGCAGCTTGGTAGTCAATGAGCAGTTCTTC.

V and J are TRBV20-1 and TRBJ2-1, with D possibly TRBD2 on 5 matching bases. Germline V gives CDR1 DFQATT, CDR2 SNEGSKA (reference sequence). The CDR3 sequence is 11 residues long. The V end lost 5 bases, the J end lost 10 bases, and 12 bases lay between the germline ends. CDR3 sequence: CSAEDFEEQFF. CDR3 bases: TGCAGTGCTGAGGACTTTGAGGAGCAGTTCTTC.

CDR3 in DNA: TGTGCCAGCAGCTTAACAGGGGGCGCGTACGAGCAGTACTTC. It yields the protein CASSLTGGAYEQYF. The chain is built from TRBV5-5 and TRBJ2-7; TRBD1 aligns across 9 bases. The CDR3 has 14 amino acids. CDR1 is SGHKS and CDR2 is YYEKEE in the germline V gene (reference sequence). The V gene end was trimmed by 2 bases and the J gene end by 4 bases; junction bases not matched to a gene: 4.

Worth noting for this clone: Mismatch with germline at one junction end may stem from a read error. The CDR3 region has the DNA TGTGCTAGCAGCTTGGTAGCGGGGACTGAGCAGTTCTTC. Translation: CASSLVAGTEQFF. The gene calls are TRBV7-7 and TRBJ2-1; 8 bases map to TRBD2. CDR3 size: 13 residues. Germline values: CDR1 SSHAT, CDR2 FNYEAQ (reference sequence).

V is TRBV6-5 and J is TRBJ1-5, with D hard to call. CDR1 MNHEY and CDR2 SVGAGI come from the germline V gene. The length of the CDR3 is 13 residues. Trimming stripped 2 bases from V and 7 bases from J, with 9 bases between. The CDR3 nucleotides are TGTGCCAGCAGTTACACTGTAGAACAGCCCCAGCATTTT. Translation: CASSYTVEQPQHF.

Only a few counts were recorded for this clone. The CDR3 is CASSERRDQPQHF. The DNA for the CDR3 is TGTGCCAGCAGTGAAAGGCGAGATCAGCCCCAGCATTTT. The rearrangement joins TRBV6-1 to TRBJ1-5; D ambiguous. From germline, CDR1 is MNHNS and CDR2 SASEGT. With 2 bases removed from V and 5 bases from J, the gap between germline ends came to 7 bases. CDR3 size: 13 residues.

The chain joins TRBV5-6 to TRBJ2-7; 8 bases match TRBD1. The V and J ends lost 2 bases and 2 bases, in that order; junction bases with no gene match: 3. CDR1 and CDR2 from the germline V gene are SGHDT and YYEEEE. The CDR3 covers 14 residues. Written as DNA, the CDR3 is TGTGCCAGCAGCTTCGGGACAGGTGCCTACGAGCAGTACTTC. It is translated as CASSFGTGAYEQYF.

The chain uses TRBV5-1 and TRBJ2-6; the D call may be TRBD1 or TRBD2 (5 bases each). Germline-derived CDR1 and CDR2 are SGHRS and YFSETQ. The V and J ends lost 5 bases and 0 bases respectively, with 18 bases between them. CDR3 length equals 18 residues. The CDR3 nucleotides are TGCGCCAGCAGGGGGGATAATGAGGAGAGCTCTGGGGCCAACGTCCTGACTTTC. This encodes CASRGDNEESSGANVLTF.

The V call is TRBV18, the J call TRBJ1-3; D uncertain. CDR1 is KGHSH and CDR2 is LQKENI in the germline V gene. V lost 5 bases, J lost 4 bases, and 21 bases lay in between. CDR3 length: 17 amino acids. CDR3 sequence: CASSRSGPSTRGNTIYF. CDR3 DNA: TGTGCCAGCTCAAGATCCGGACCCTCAACGAGGGGAAACACCATATATTTT.

Only a few counts were recorded for this clone. This rearrangement joins TRBV11-2 to TRBJ2-1; no clear D gene. The CDR3 is 15 residues long. Looked up from germline, CDR1 is SGHAT and CDR2 is FQNNGV. Trimming shortened V by 4 bases and J by 3 bases, and 13 bases separated the two germline ends. DNA of the CDR3: TGTGCCAGCAGCTCGAGACTCAAATTCTACAATGAGCAGTTCTTC. Encoded protein: CASSSRLKFYNEQFF.

This clone was seen more than once but under ten times. This chain uses TRBV7-2 with TRBJ1-6, with 9 positions matching TRBD1. The CDR3 covers 17 residues. The V gene end was trimmed by 6 bases and the J gene end by 1 base; junction bases not matched to a gene: 7. Germline values: CDR1 SGHTA, CDR2 FQGNSA. For the CDR3, the DNA is TGTGCCAGCAGAAAGGGACAGGGAAGGTCCTATAATTCACCCCTCCACTTT. Its translation: CASRKGQGRSYNSPLHF.

This clone was counted only a few times. The rearrangement uses TRBV19 and TRBJ2-5; 7 bases agree with TRBD2. The junction had 7 bases not matched to a gene; V was cut back by 5 bases and J by 4 bases. Looked up from germline, CDR1 is LNHDA and CDR2 is SQIVND (reference sequence). This CDR3 is built from 14 residues. DNA for the CDR3: TGTGCCAGTAGTCCCCCGGGCGGGGGAGAGACCCAGTACTTC. It yields the protein CASSPPGGGETQYF.

The chain recombines TRBV6-6 with TRBJ1-2, with 7 bases fitting TRBD1. The CDR3 totals 14 residues. The germline CDR1 and CDR2 sequences are MNHNY and SVGAGI (reference sequence). Trimming cost V 5 bases and J 4 bases; bases outside gene matches: 7. CDR3 residues: CASSTGVFSYGYTF. The CDR3 region has the DNA TGTGCCAGCAGTACAGGGGTTTTCAGCTATGGCTACACCTTC.

To note about this clone: One end of the junction is discordant with germline, which a read error may explain. The chain's CDR3 is CASSLGLTGDEQFF. CDR3 sequence (DNA): TGTGCTAGCAGCTTAGGGCTTACAGGCGATGAGCAGTTCTTC. The rearrangement joins TRBV7-7 to TRBJ2-1; D may be TRBD1 (5 bases). Per germline, CDR1 SSHAT and CDR2 FNYEAQ (reference sequence). CDR3 length: 14 amino acids.

The gene calls are TRBV11-2 and TRBJ2-5; the D gene is possibly TRBD1 (6 bases). Per the germline V gene, CDR1 is SGHAT and CDR2 is FQNNGV. The CDR3 length is 14 residues. Deletions cut 5 bases from V and 1 base from J, with 11 bases between. Written as DNA, the CDR3 is TGTGCCAGCAGCCTCGACAGGTCCCAAGAGACCCAGTACTTC. It encodes CASSLDRSQETQYF.

V and J are TRBV19 and TRBJ1-1, with TRBD1 matching 7 bases. J gave up 1 base and V 5 bases, and 4 bases lay outside the gene matches. The V gene's germline CDR1 is LNHDA and CDR2 SQIVND (reference sequence). CDR3 length: 14 amino acids. The CDR3 here is CASSWDSPNTEAFF. The CDR3 bases are TGTGCCAGTAGTTGGGACAGCCCGAACACTGAAGCTTTCTTT.

The V call is TRBV18, the J call TRBJ1-2, with D possibly matching TRBD1 (5 bases). Germline CDR1 reads KGHSH; CDR2 reads LQKENI. V lost 0 bases, J lost 8 bases, and 10 bases lay in between. The CDR3 is made up of 13 amino acids. DNA of the CDR3: TGTGCCAGCTCACCACCTGCAGGGATCGGCTACACCTTC. Encoded protein: CASSPPAGIGYTF.

The chain carries TRBV2 and TRBJ1-4; weak D call: TRBD1 (5 bases). Looked up from germline, CDR1 is SNHLY and CDR2 is FYNNEI. The CDR3 covers 14 residues. Trimming removed 5 bases at V and 4 bases at J, with 11 bases between. The CDR3 loop is CASSFRARNEKLFF. CDR3 nucleotides: TGTGCCAGCAGTTTCAGGGCCCGTAATGAAAAACTGTTTTTT.

The chain combines TRBV6-6 with TRBJ1-5, with a possible D match to TRBD1 (6 bases). Germline CDR1 is MNHNY and CDR2 is SVGAGI (reference sequence). V was shortened by 7 bases and J by 4 bases, with 14 bases between the two germline ends. The CDR3 runs to 14 residues. CDR3 nucleotides: TGTGCCAGCATTGGACAGCCAACAAATCAGCCCCAGCATTTT. Translating gives CASIGQPTNQPQHF.

The chain recombines TRBV10-3 with TRBJ2-3, with 7 bases lining up with TRBD2. Germline loops: CDR1 ENHRY, CDR2 SYGVKD. The CDR3 length is 14 residues. V was clipped by 4 bases and J by 1 base; unmatched bases: 2. Written as DNA, the CDR3 is TGTGCCATCAGTGCCAGCGGGGGCACAGATACGCAGTATTTT. Amino acid sequence: CAISASGGTDTQYF.